This T cell receptor beta chain emerged from a study of T cell responses to AZD1222 COVID-19 vaccine. Libraries were prepared by immunoSEQ multiplex PCR; TCRdb keeps only in-frame clonotypes and omits some of them. Of about 150,000 clones in the sample, approximately 90% were seen once. From germline, CDR1 is SGHRS and CDR2 YFSETQ. V gave up 4 bases and J gave up 3 bases; unmatched junction bases: 5. The CDR3 contains 15 residues. The study's findings and limits: Targeting of unmutated variant regions was reportedly seen in nearly half of spike-specific TCRs. Only after the peak T cell response were repertoires sampled.

On this clone itself: Antigen specificity is unknown.

The genes are TRBV5-1 and TRBJ2-5; TRBD2 agrees at 11 bases. This sequence was found in an adult in good health. This specimen was peripheral blood, taken on day 0 of AZD1222 vaccination. The CDR3 reads CASSRPGLAEETQYF. The CDR3 DNA follows: TGCGCCAGCAGCAGACCGGGACTAGCGGAAGAGACCCAGTACTTC. Full variable domain (rest looked up from reference TRBV5-1 and TRBJ2-5): KAGVTQTPRYLIKTRGQQVTLSCSPISGHRSVSWYQQTPGQGLQFLFEYFSETQRNKGNFPGRFSGRQFSNSRSEMNVSTLELGDSALYLCASSRPGLAEETQYFGPGTRLLVL.